The 8 T cell receptor beta chains below were found in one sample sequenced in a study of memory CD4+ T cells and cytomegalovirus serostatus. Data came from immunoSEQ multiplex PCR; TCRdb stores just in-frame clones and leaves some out. The sample contains about 57,000 clones, less than 80% of which appear only once. Single viable CD3+CD4+CD8-CD45RO+ cells were sorted as the memory CD4+ T cells. The specimen sequenced was memory CD4+ T cells from blood. These TCRs come from an adult in good health and CMV-seronegative.

V gene TRBV13 combines with J gene TRBJ1-3, with a weak D call TRBD1 (5 bases). Germline CDR1 is PRHDT and CDR2 is FYEKMQ (reference sequence). The CDR3 covers 16 residues. The germline V and J ends were trimmed by 5 bases and 1 base, with 15 bases remaining between them. As DNA, the CDR3 is TGTGCCAGCAGCCATCCTTCCGGGGGATCTGGAAACACCATATATTTT. It codes for CASSHPSGGSGNTIYF.

The chain uses TRBV5-1 and TRBJ2-1; D is possibly TRBD2 (7 bases). The CDR3 has 14 amino acids. V shed 1 base and J shed 9 bases, with 14 bases lying between them. Germline V lookup: CDR1 SGHRS, CDR2 YFSETQ. Written as DNA, the CDR3 is TGCGCCAGCAGCTTGAACCGGGGGGCCGGTGAGCAGTTCTTC. It yields the protein CASSLNRGAGEQFF.

This clone appeared a few times. The chain employs TRBV29-1 and TRBJ2-6; 7 bases match TRBD1. V dropped 4 bases and J dropped 0; count of bases not matched to a gene: 6. CDR1 and CDR2 (germline): SQVTM, ANQGSEA. This CDR3 has 16 amino acids. The CDR3 DNA sequence: TGCAGCGTTGCGAGACAGGGAAACTCTGGGGCCAACGTCCTGACTTTC. Translating it yields CSVARQGNSGANVLTF.

Only a few counts were recorded for this clone. The V and J genes are TRBV5-1 and TRBJ2-3, with D unresolved. The germline V and J ends were trimmed by 1 base and 4 bases, with 4 bases remaining between them. Germline V lookup: CDR1 SGHRS, CDR2 YFSETQ. The CDR3 spans 12 residues. In DNA form, the CDR3 reads TGCGCCAGCAGCTTGAGGGCAGATACGCAGTATTTT. Protein product: CASSLRADTQYF.

The V call is TRBV4-1, the J call TRBJ2-5; 13 bases are a match to TRBD2. Germline V gene data show CDR1 as MGHRA and CDR2 as YSYEKL. Trimming took 2 bases from V and 5 from J; bases not matched to a gene: 14. The CDR3 runs to 19 residues. The CDR3 is CASSQSSGRTSGSTETQYF. In DNA form, the CDR3 reads TGCGCCAGCAGCCAAAGTTCCGGCCGGACTAGCGGGAGCACGGAGACCCAGTACTTC.

The V call is TRBV4-2, the J call TRBJ2-5, with D unresolved. Trimming removed 2 bases at V and 3 bases at J, with 16 bases between. Germline assignment: CDR1 LGHNA and CDR2 YNFKEQ. The CDR3 has 16 amino acids. The CDR3 sequence is CASSQHLGMAEETQYF. The CDR3 DNA sequence: TGTGCCAGCAGCCAACACCTAGGGATGGCCGAAGAGACCCAGTACTTC.

V is TRBV11-2 and J is TRBJ2-1; perhaps TRBD1 as D (5 bases). The CDR3 consists of 14 residues. Trimming cost V 3 bases and J 3 bases, with 9 bases left between them. CDR1 SGHAT and CDR2 FQNNGV come from the germline V gene. The DNA for the CDR3 is TGTGCCAGCAGCTTCTTGGACAACTACAATGAGCAGTTCTTC. This encodes CASSFLDNYNEQFF.

This sequence joins TRBV5-1 and TRBJ1-2; D uncertain. CDR3 size: 15 residues. Per the germline V gene, CDR1 is SGHRS and CDR2 is YFSETQ. Trimming left V 5 bases short and J 6 bases short, with 20 bases between. DNA of the CDR3: TGCGCCAGCAGGCTTGCAGTCAGTGATACGCATGGCTACACCTTC. It encodes CASRLAVSDTHGYTF.